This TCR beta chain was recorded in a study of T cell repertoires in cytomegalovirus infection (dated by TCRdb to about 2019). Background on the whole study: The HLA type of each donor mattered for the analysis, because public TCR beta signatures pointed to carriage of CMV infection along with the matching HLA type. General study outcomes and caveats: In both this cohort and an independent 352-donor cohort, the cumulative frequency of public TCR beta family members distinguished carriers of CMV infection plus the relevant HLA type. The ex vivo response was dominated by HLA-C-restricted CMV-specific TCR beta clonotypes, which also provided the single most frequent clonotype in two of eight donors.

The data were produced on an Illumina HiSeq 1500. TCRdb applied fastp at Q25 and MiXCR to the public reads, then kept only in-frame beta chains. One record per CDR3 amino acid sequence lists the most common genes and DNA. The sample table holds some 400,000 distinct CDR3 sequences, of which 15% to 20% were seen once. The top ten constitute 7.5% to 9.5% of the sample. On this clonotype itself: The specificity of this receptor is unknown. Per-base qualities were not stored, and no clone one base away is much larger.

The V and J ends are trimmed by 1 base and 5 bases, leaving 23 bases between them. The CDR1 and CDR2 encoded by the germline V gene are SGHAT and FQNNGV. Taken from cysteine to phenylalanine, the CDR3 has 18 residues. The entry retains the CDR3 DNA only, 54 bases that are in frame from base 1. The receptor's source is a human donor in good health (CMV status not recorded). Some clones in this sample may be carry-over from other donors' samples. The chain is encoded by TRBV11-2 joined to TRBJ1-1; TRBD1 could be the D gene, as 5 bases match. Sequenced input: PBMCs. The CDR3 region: CASSLVSPQGFRRTEAFF. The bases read TGTGCCAGCAGCTTAGTTAGCCCTCAGGGTTTTAGGAGGACTGAAGCTTTCTTT.